One TCR beta chain is described in this entry. Antigen specificity is unknown. V gave up 3 bases and J gave up 10 bases; unmatched junction bases: 11. The germline V gene has CDR1 LGHDT and CDR2 YNNKEL (reference sequence). The CDR3 contains 16 residues. Using a J-beta primer mix together with a sample-barcoded 5' primer, a second PCR was run for about 7 to 12 cycles. One entry per CDR3 protein results from TCRdb running MiXCR on the 5' RACE reads. Of 800,000 to 950,000 distinct CDR3 sequences listed, 35% to 40% are singletons. These data originate in a study of blood T cells in healthy people across ages. Overall study results and limits: PBMCs left unsorted prevented a conclusive naive versus antigen-experienced comparison.

The chain has TRBV3-1 and TRBJ2-1; 11 bases fit TRBD2. The sequencing sample was made of blood. The TCR was taken from a man aged 18 to 29 in good health. The CDR3 nucleotides read TGTGCCAGCAGCCAGCTAGCGGGGGGCACCCTCATCGAGCAGTTCTTC. Its translation: CASSQLAGGTLIEQFF.